The 4 T cell receptor beta chains in this list originate from one sample, sequenced in a study of T cell repertoires in aging, cancer and after chemotherapy. Multiplex touch-down PCR with TRB-A/B primers amplified rearranged V-D-J TRB sequences. Each CDR3 protein gets one entry after TCRdb re-called the multiplex PCR reads with MiXCR. The sample records more than 15,000 distinct CDR3 sequences, 40% to 55% being singletons. Peripheral blood genomic DNA, not sorted cells or RNA, was the template. The sequenced sample consisted of blood. These receptors all stem from a human donor in good health.

The V and J genes are TRBV6-6 and TRBJ2-3; 9 bases are a match to TRBD1. V lost 4 bases to trimming and J lost 4 bases; unmatched junction nucleotides: 12. This CDR3 is built from 17 residues. The germline V gene has CDR1 MNHNY and CDR2 SVGAGI (reference sequence). The CDR3 nucleotides are TGTGCCAGCAGTTGGCCAGGGTCCACAGGGGGCCCAGATACGCAGTATTTT. Its protein is CASSWPGSTGGPDTQYF.

This clonotype was seen more than once but under ten times. The chain uses TRBV6-1 and TRBJ2-3; 11 bases agree with TRBD2. CDR3 length: 17 amino acids. V dropped 4 bases and J dropped 2; count of bases not matched to a gene: 8. Germline-derived CDR1 and CDR2 are MNHNS and SASEGT. As DNA, the CDR3 is TGTGCCAGCAGTGGGGGGACTAGCGGCTTGGTCACAGATACGCAGTATTTT. It codes for CASSGGTSGLVTDTQYF.

V is TRBV27 and J is TRBJ2-7; 7 bases are a match to TRBD1. The germline V gene has CDR1 MNHEY and CDR2 SMNVEV (reference sequence). This CDR3 contains 14 residues. Trimming at V came to 4 bases and at J to 7 bases, leaving 10 bases not matched to a gene. The CDR3 spells CASSSTGLPLEQYF. CDR3 DNA: TGTGCCAGCAGTTCGACAGGGCTCCCTCTGGAGCAGTACTTC.

The sample holds a few counts of this clonotype. The V gene is TRBV5-5, the J gene TRBJ2-5; 8 bases line up with TRBD2. CDR3 size: 15 residues. V trimming: 3 bases; J trimming: 5 bases; junction bases outside the gene matches: 9. CDR1 and CDR2 from the germline V gene are SGHKS and YYEKEE (reference sequence). CDR3 DNA: TGTGCCAGCAGCTCAACGGGAGGGCCGGGGGAGACCCAGTACTTC. Translating it yields CASSSTGGPGETQYF.